What follows is one T cell receptor (beta chain) and its context. This CDR3 has 14 amino acids. Germline V lookup: CDR1 SGHNT, CDR2 YENEEA. The ends were cut back, 5 bases at V and 9 bases at J, with 17 bases in the middle. The entry originates in a study of T cell clones after liver transplantation. About the research overall: Three of eight recipients were HCV-positive; others had non-autoimmune, non-viral indications. Until 12-24 months post-transplant, subjects got standard immunosuppression and no induction.

Sorting of unstimulated PBMCs yielded separate CD3+CD4+ and CD3+CD8+ fractions. Generated by immunoSEQ multiplex PCR, the TCRdb table keeps only in-frame clones and is missing some. The top ten clones hold roughly 25% of a sample with approximately 22,000 clones, 93% of them seen once. The V call is TRBV11-3, the J call TRBJ2-4; TRBD2 is a possible D gene (6 bases). Material: CD8+ T cells from blood, obtained about 25 months after liver transplant. The source is a human patient who received a liver transplant. Some T cells may originate from the graft donor. This CDR3 is CASSPALEGGIQYF. CDR3 nucleotide sequence: TGTGCCAGCAGCCCGGCCCTTGAGGGAGGCATTCAGTACTTC.